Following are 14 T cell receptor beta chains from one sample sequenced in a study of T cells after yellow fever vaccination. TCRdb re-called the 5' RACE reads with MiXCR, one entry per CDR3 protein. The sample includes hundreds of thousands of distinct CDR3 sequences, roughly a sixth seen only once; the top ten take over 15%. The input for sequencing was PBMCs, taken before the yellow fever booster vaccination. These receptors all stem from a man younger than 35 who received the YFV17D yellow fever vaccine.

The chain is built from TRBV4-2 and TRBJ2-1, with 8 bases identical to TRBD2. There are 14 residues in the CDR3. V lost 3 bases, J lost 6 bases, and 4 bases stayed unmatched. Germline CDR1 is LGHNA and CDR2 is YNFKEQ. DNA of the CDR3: TGTGCCAGCAGCCAGGGACTAGTCGCCAATGAGCAGTTCTTC. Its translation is CASSQGLVANEQFF.

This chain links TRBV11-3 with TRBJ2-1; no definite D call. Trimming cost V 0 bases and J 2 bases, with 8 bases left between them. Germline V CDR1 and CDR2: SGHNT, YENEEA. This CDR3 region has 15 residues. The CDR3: CASSLDPRTYNEQFF. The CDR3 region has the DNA TGTGCCAGCAGCTTAGATCCCAGGACCTACAATGAGCAGTTCTTC.

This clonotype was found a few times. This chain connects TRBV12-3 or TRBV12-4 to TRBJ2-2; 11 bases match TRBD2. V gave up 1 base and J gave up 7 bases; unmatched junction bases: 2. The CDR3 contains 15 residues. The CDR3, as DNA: TGTGCCAGCAGTTTAGTCCTAGCGGGGGGCGGGGAGCTGTTTTTT. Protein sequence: CASSLVLAGGGELFF.

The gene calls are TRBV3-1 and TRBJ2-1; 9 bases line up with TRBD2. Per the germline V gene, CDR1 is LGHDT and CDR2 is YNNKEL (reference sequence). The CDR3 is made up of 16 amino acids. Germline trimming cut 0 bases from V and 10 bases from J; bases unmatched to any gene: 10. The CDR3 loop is CASSQEGGGASWEQFF. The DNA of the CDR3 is TGTGCCAGCAGCCAAGAAGGCGGGGGGGCCAGCTGGGAGCAGTTCTTC.

CDR3 bases: TGCGCCAGTATCCCTGGACAGGTCCCTAGGGTCACTGAAGCTTTCTTT. Residues: CASIPGQVPRVTEAFF. The chain joins TRBV10-2 to TRBJ1-1, with 7 nucleotides matching TRBD1. CDR3 length: 16 amino acids. V was pared by 9 bases and J by 4 bases, with 17 bases of the junction left unmatched. Germline CDR1 and CDR2: WSHSY and SAAADI.

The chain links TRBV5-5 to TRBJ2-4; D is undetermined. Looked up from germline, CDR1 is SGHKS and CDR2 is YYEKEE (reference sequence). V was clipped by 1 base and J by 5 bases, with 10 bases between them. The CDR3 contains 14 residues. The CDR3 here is CASSLFLQQNIQYF. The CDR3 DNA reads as TGTGCCAGCAGCTTGTTTTTACAGCAAAACATTCAGTACTTC.

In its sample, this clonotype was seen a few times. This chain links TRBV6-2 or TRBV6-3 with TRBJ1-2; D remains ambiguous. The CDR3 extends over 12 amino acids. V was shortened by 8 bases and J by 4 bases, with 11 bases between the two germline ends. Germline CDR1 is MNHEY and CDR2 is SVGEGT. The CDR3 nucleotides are TGTGCCAGCTTCGATAGAGGCTATGGCTACACCTTC. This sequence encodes CASFDRGYGYTF.

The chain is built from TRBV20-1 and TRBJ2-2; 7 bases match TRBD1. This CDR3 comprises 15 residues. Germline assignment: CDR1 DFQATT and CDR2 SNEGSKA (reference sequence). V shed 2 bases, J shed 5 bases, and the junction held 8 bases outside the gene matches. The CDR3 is CSARRSGGPTGELFF. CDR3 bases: TGCAGTGCTAGAAGGTCAGGGGGTCCGACCGGGGAGCTGTTTTTT.

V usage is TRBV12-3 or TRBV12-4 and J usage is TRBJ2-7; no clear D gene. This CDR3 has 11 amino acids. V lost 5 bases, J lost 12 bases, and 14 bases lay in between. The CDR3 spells CASSRSTSRYV. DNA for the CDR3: TGTGCCAGCAGTAGATCGACCTCCCGGTACGTC.

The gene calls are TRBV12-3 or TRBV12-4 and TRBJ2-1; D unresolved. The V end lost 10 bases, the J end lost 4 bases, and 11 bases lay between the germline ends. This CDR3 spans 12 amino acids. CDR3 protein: CATSDVYNEQFF. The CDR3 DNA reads TGTGCCACCTCCGACGTATACAATGAGCAGTTCTTC.

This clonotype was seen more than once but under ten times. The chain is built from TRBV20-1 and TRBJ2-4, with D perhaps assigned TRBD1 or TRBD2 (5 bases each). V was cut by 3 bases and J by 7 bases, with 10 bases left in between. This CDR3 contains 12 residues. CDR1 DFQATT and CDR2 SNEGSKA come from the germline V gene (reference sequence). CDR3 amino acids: CSARGDRNIQYF. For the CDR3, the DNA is TGCAGTGCTAGGGGGGACCGTAACATTCAGTACTTC.

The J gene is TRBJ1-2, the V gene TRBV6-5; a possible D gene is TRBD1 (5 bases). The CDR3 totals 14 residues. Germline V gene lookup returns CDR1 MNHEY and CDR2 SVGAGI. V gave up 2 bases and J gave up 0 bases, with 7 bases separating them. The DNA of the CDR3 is TGTGCCAGCAGTTACGTAGGGGCTAACTATGGCTACACCTTC. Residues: CASSYVGANYGYTF.

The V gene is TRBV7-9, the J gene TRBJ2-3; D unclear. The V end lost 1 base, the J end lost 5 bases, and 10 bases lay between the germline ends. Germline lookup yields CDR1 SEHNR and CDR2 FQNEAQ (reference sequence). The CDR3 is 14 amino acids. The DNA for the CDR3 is TGTGCCAGCAGCTTAGAGATTGGGCGAGATACGCAGTATTTT. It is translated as CASSLEIGRDTQYF.

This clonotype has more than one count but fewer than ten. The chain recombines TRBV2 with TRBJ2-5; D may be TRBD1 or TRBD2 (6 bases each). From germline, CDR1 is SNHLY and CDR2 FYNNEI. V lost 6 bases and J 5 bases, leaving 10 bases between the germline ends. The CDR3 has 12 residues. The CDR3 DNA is TGTGCCAGCAGGGGGGGCCCGGAGACCCAGTACTTC. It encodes CASRGGPETQYF.